These T cell receptor beta chains were read from a single sample in a study of cytomegalovirus exposure and HLA in healthy donors. Only in-frame clones appear in the TCRdb table, and some are missing; sequencing was by immunoSEQ multiplex PCR. The sample records around 200,000 clones, around 75% being singletons. Input material: PBMCs. The receptor set was obtained from a male donor in good health and CMV-seronegative. CDR3s include the opening cysteine and the closing phenylalanine or tryptophan. A D gene is named only where the DNA matches it firmly. Size is stated for part of the rows, as once, few or many counts, or as a class when the clone is expanded.

>TRBD1|-|TRBJ1-5|TRBV30
CAWSLTGVHQPQHF
TGTGCCTGGAGTCTGACAGGGGTCCATCAGCCCCAGCATTTT
>TRBD2|-|TRBJ2-7|TRBV6-6
CASSYGGGRIGEQYF
TGTGCCAGCAGTTACGGAGGCGGGAGAATAGGGGAGCAGTACTTC
>TRBD2|once|TRBJ2-1|TRBV27
CASTPGTSGSKQFF
TGTGCCAGCACCCCCGGGACTAGCGGGAGTAAGCAGTTCTTC
>TRBD1|-|TRBJ1-5|TRBV27
CASSFAGGGSRGSQPQHF
TGTGCCAGCAGTTTTGCAGGGGGCGGGAGTCGCGGCAGTCAGCCCCAGCATTTT
>-|once|TRBJ1-1|TRBV7-2
CASSPPSGNTEAFF
TGTGCCAGCAGCCCACCATCGGGGAACACTGAAGCTTTCTTT
>-|-|TRBJ1-1|TRBV5-1
CASSLAGRAGDTEAFF
TGCGCCAGCAGCTTGGCCGGGCGGGCAGGGGACACTGAAGCTTTCTTT
>-|few|TRBJ1-3|TRBV30
CAWTPGFSGNTIYF
TGTGCCTGGACCCCGGGGTTCTCTGGAAACACCATATATTTT
>TRBD1|-|TRBJ1-2|TRBV30
CAWSETGGSGYTF
TGTGCCTGGAGCGAAACAGGGGGTAGTGGCTACACCTTC
>-|-|TRBJ1-3|TRBV28
CASSLDWNSSGNTIYF
TGTGCCAGCAGTTTAGATTGGAACAGCTCTGGAAACACCATATATTTT
>-|-|TRBJ1-6|TRBV7-3
CASSPAGGRFFPLHF
TGTGCCAGCAGCCCGGCGGGGGGCAGGTTCTTTCCCCTCCACTTT
>-|-|TRBJ1-1|TRBV4-1
CASSQGGLNTEAFF
TGCGCCAGCAGCCAAGGGGGGCTGAACACTGAAGCTTTCTTT
>TRBD1|-|TRBJ2-5|TRBV2
CASSEAATGGETQYF
TGTGCCAGCAGTGAAGCGGCGACAGGGGGCGAGACCCAGTACTTC
>-|-|TRBJ1-1|TRBV9
CASSVEGVGTEAFF
TGTGCCAGCAGCGTAGAAGGGGTAGGGACTGAAGCTTTCTTT
>TRBD1|few|TRBJ1-3|TRBV6-5
CASRTGVSGNTIYF
TGTGCCAGCAGGACAGGGGTCTCTGGAAACACCATATATTTT
>-|-|TRBJ1-3|TRBV2
CASRMDIYGNTIYF
TGTGCCAGCAGGATGGACATATATGGAAACACCATATATTTT
>TRBD2|few|TRBJ2-1|TRBV29-1
CSVLSGRADNEQFF
TGCAGCGTATTAAGCGGGAGGGCTGACAATGAGCAGTTCTTC
>-|few|TRBJ2-7|TRBV7-8
CASSRDGSSYEQYF
TGTGCCAGCAGCCGGGACGGGAGCTCCTACGAGCAGTACTTC
>-|-|TRBJ2-7|TRBV6-5
CASSYSRTVSYEQYF
TGTGCCAGCAGTTACTCGAGGACTGTCTCCTACGAGCAGTACTTC
>-|-|TRBJ2-1|TRBV7-9
CASSLIGEEQFF
TGTGCCAGCAGCCTGATCGGGGAGGAGCAGTTCTTC
>TRBD1|-|TRBJ1-3|TRBV29-1
CSVDQGAPGGNTIYF
TGCAGCGTCGATCAGGGGGCGCCGGGAGGAAACACCATATATTTT
>TRBD1|-|TRBJ1-1|TRBV20-1
CSAADREAFF
TGCAGTGCTGCGGACAGGGAAGCTTTCTTT
>-|-|TRBJ2-7|TRBV6-5
CASSPNTDSYEQYF
TGTGCCAGCAGCCCTAATACTGATTCCTACGAGCAGTACTTC
>TRBD2|-|TRBJ2-3|TRBV5-4
CASSLGLAGADTQYF
TGTGCCAGCAGCCTAGGACTGGCGGGAGCCGATACGCAGTATTTT
>TRBD2|-|TRBJ2-1|TRBV10-3
CAISDRGGAWNEQFF
TGTGCCATCAGTGATCGCGGGGGGGCGTGGAATGAGCAGTTCTTC
>-|-|TRBJ1-1|TRBV7-2
CASSLGQGFMNTEAFF
TGTGCCAGCAGCTTAGGGCAGGGGTTTATGAACACTGAAGCTTTCTTT
>-|-|TRBJ1-5|TRBV27
CASSSSSGQPQHF
TGTGCCAGCAGTTCGAGCTCGGGGCAGCCCCAGCATTTT
>-|-|TRBJ2-7|TRBV25-1
CASSTQGTSYEQYF
TGTGCCAGCAGTACCCAGGGGACATCCTACGAGCAGTACTTC
>-|-|TRBJ1-2|TRBV12-5
CASAAYQTANYGYTF
TGTGCTAGTGCCGCCTACCAGACAGCTAACTATGGCTACACCTTC
>-|-|TRBJ2-3|TRBV19
CAHAGYHTDTQYF
TGTGCCCACGCGGGGTACCACACAGATACGCAGTATTTT
>TRBD1|once|TRBJ2-1|TRBV7-3
CASSLWDSPYNEQFF
TGTGCCAGCAGCTTATGGGACAGCCCCTACAATGAGCAGTTCTTC
>TRBD2|-|TRBJ2-3|TRBV27
CASSLWGGQISDTQYF
TGTGCCAGCAGTTTGTGGGGGGGTCAAATCTCAGATACGCAGTATTTT
>-|-|TRBJ1-2|TRBV28
CASSRRNYGYTF
TGTGCCAGCAGCCGGAGAAACTATGGCTACACCTTC
>TRBD2|-|TRBJ2-1|TRBV9
CASSVGGTSGPNEQFF
TGTGCCAGCAGCGTAGGGGGGACTAGCGGACCCAATGAGCAGTTCTTC
>TRBD1|-|TRBJ1-4|TRBV4-2
CASSPLQGALHEKLFF
TGTGCCAGCAGCCCGTTACAGGGGGCGCTTCATGAAAAACTGTTTTTT
>TRBD1|-|TRBJ2-7|TRBV7-9
CASIPKTGGGDEQYF
TGTGCCAGCATTCCTAAGACAGGGGGCGGAGACGAGCAGTACTTC
>-|-|TRBJ2-3|TRBV6-6
CASSPVRVLSTDTQYF
TGTGCCAGCAGCCCCGTGCGGGTCCTTAGCACAGATACGCAGTATTTT
>-|-|TRBJ2-3|TRBV14
CASSHGRTQYF
TGTGCCAGCAGCCATGGCCGAACGCAGTATTTT
>-|-|TRBJ1-3|TRBV25-1
CASSASVGNTIYF
TGTGCCAGCAGTGCCTCGGTTGGAAACACCATATATTTT
>TRBD2|-|TRBJ2-1|TRBV5-8
CASSSGLAGRSTYNEQFF
TGTGCCAGCAGCTCCGGACTAGCGGGGAGGTCGACCTACAATGAGCAGTTCTTC
>TRBD1|-|TRBJ1-5|TRBV6-5
CASRPGTGDQPQHF
TGTGCCAGCAGGCCCGGGACAGGGGATCAGCCCCAGCATTTT
>-|-|TRBJ1-4|TRBV4-1
CASSQDGELAFEKLFF
TGCGCCAGCAGCCAAGATGGGGAGCTCGCTTTTGAAAAACTGTTTTTT
>-|few|TRBJ2-6|TRBV10-3
CAISSLSGSGANVLTF
TGTGCCATCAGCTCGTTGAGCGGATCTGGGGCCAACGTCCTGACTTTC